The present TCR beta chain was sequenced within a study of PD-L1 blockade in urothelial cancer. Across the whole study: Patients started atezolizumab in 2014, 1,200 mg intravenously every 3 weeks. General observations from the study: Below-median pretreatment blood TCR clonality was associated with improved progression-free and overall survival.

Germline-derived CDR1 and CDR2 are SGHRS and YFSETQ. The J segment lost 6 bases and the V segment lost 4 bases, leaving 11 bases of the junction unmatched. CDR3 length: 16 residues. About this clone itself: Its target is unknown.

Generated by immunoSEQ multiplex PCR, the TCRdb table keeps only in-frame clones and is missing some. The profile shows under 95,000 clones, 65% to 85% of them singletons. Time point specified: pretreatment peripheral blood. Each patient contributed between 1 and 8 total time points of blood mononuclear cells, pretreatment and during treatment. This TCR was sampled from a man between 60 and 75 years old with urothelial cancer. The rearrangement joins TRBV5-1 to TRBJ1-5, with TRBD1 matching over 9 bases. Sequencing was performed on PBMCs, taken around atezolizumab (anti-PD-L1) treatment. CDR3 in amino acids: CASSLTGTGSSQPQHF. DNA for the CDR3: TGCGCCAGCAGCCTTACCGGGACAGGGTCGAGTCAGCCCCAGCATTTT.